The source of this TCR beta chain is a study of shared clonotypes between healthy human individuals. Regarding the study as a whole: Estimated richness values were generally larger in naive subsets than in memory subsets.

Sequencing was performed with immunoSEQ multiplex PCR; in TCRdb, only in-frame clones are kept and a portion is missing. The profile shows about 610,000 clones, about 96% of them singletons. Naive CD8 cells were CD45RO-negative, positively selected for CCR7, excluding terminally differentiated effector memory CD45RA+ cells. This CDR3 has 14 amino acids. The V and J ends lost 5 bases and 9 bases respectively, with 17 bases between them. Germline CDR1 LNHDA, CDR2 SQIVND (reference sequence). With regard to this clone: What it binds is unknown.

Sequenced input: naive CD8+ T cells sorted from blood. The chain links TRBV19 to TRBJ2-1, with D possibly matching TRBD1 (5 bases). The clonotype originates from a woman under 40 in good health. DNA for the CDR3: TGTGCCAGTAGTCACAGAATTCAGGGCAGTGAGCAGTTCTTC. This codes for CASSHRIQGSEQFF.